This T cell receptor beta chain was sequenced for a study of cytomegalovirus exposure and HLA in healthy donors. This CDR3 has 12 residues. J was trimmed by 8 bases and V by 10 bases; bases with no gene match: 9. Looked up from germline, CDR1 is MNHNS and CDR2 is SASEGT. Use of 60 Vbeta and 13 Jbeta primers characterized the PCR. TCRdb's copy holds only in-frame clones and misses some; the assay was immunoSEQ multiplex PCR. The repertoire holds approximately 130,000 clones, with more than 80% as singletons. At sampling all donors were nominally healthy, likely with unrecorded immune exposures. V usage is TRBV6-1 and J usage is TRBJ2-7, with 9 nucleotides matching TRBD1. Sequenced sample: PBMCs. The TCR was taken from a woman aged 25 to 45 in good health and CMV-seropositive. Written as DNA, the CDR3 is TGTGCCACCTCCCGGGACAGGGCCAAGCAGTACTTC. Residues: CATSRDRAKQYF.